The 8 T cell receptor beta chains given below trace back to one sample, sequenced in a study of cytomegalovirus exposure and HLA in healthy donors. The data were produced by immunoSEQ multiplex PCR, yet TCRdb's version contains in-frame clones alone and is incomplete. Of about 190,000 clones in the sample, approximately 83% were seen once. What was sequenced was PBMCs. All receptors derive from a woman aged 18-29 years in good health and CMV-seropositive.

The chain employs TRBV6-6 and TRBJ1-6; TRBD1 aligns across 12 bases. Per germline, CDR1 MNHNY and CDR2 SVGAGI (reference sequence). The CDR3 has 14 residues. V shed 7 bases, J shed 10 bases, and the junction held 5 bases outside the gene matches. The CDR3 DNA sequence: TGTGCCAGCAAGGGACAGGGGGCGCGGTCACCCCTCCACTTT. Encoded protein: CASKGQGARSPLHF.

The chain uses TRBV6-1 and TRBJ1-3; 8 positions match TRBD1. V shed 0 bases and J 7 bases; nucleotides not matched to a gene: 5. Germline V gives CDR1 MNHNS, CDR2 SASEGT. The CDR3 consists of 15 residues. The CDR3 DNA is TGTGCCAGCAGTGAAGCAGGACAGGGCTGGAACACCATATATTTT. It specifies CASSEAGQGWNTIYF.

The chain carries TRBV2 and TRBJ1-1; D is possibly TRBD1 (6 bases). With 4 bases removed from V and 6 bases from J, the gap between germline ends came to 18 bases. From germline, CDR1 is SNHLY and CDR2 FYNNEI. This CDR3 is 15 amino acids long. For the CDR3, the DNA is TGTGCCAGCAGTGCTAGCCGCGGGGGGCCCGCTGAAGCTTTCTTT. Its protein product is CASSASRGGPAEAFF.

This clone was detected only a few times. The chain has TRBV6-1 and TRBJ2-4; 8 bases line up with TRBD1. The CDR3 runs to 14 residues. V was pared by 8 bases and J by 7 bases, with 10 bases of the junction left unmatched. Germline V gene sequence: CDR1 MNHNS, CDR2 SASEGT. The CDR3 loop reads CASEDRERGNIQYF. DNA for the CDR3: TGTGCCAGCGAGGACAGGGAACGGGGCAACATTCAGTACTTC.

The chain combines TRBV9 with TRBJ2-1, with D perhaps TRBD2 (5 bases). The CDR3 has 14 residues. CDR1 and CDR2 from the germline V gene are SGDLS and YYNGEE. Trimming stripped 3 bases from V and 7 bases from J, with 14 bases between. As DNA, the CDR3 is TGTGCCAGCAGCGGTACGGGGTCACGTAATGAGCAGTTCTTC. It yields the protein CASSGTGSRNEQFF.

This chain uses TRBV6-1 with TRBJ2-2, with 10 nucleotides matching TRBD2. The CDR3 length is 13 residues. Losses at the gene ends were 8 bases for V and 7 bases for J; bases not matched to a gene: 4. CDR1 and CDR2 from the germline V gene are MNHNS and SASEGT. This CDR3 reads CASAASGGGELFF. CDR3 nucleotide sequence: TGTGCCAGCGCGGCTAGCGGGGGCGGGGAGCTGTTTTTT.

CDR3 nucleotides: TGCGCCAGCAGCACACGTATACAGGGACCTAATGGCTACACCTTC. It is translated as CASSTRIQGPNGYTF. The rearrangement links TRBV4-1 to TRBJ1-2; a weak D match, TRBD1 (6 bases). Trimming left V 5 bases short and J 6 bases short, with 19 bases between. This CDR3 contains 15 residues. Germline V gives CDR1 MGHRA, CDR2 YSYEKL.

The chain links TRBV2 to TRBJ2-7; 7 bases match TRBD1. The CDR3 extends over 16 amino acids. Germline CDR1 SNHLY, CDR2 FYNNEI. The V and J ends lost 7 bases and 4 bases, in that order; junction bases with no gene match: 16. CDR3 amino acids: CASNLGTDQPGYEQYF. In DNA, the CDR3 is TGTGCCAGCAACCTTGGGACAGACCAACCTGGGTACGAGCAGTACTTC.